The entry below gives a single T cell receptor beta chain sequence along with its context. The V gene end was trimmed by 4 bases and the J gene end by 6 bases; junction bases not matched to a gene: 6. Germline V lookup: CDR1 SGHRS, CDR2 YFSETQ. This CDR3 has 13 residues. Produced via immunoSEQ multiplex PCR; TCRdb's table is partial and in-frame only. The sample lists 350,000 to 450,000 clones; roughly 92% were seen once. The sample is drawn from a study of blood T cell repertoires in COVID-19. Participants were aged about 18 to 90 years, lived in under 30 US areas, and enrolled virtually. The sequence was obtained from a woman in her 40s who had been exposed to COVID-19. This rearrangement joins TRBV5-1 to TRBJ1-2, with 7 bases lining up with TRBD1. The sequencing sample was made of PBMCs or T cells enriched from blood (not recorded which). The CDR3 DNA is TGCGCCAGCAGCCCTGGGGACAGCGATGGCTACACCTTC. Its protein is CASSPGDSDGYTF.